This TCR beta chain comes out of a study of T cells expressing NK-cell markers. Across the study: All TCR beta repertoires analysed originated from sorted CD3+CD56+NKG2C+, CD3+CD56+NKG2C- and CD3+CD56-NKG2C+ T cells. The study sequenced eight donors, seven HCMV-seropositive and one seronegative.

In the case of this clonotype: Its target is not known.

General study results and limits: CD8+ T cells in more than five donors included dominant NKG2C+ clonotypes at 1.0-7.0%. Uncertainty persisted over the HCMV specificity of expanded NKG2C+ T cell clones.

TCRdb derives one entry per CDR3 protein from the 5' RACE reads, leaving out DNA. Its clone listing holds a few hundred thousand distinct CDR3 sequences. Germline-derived CDR1 and CDR2 are DFQATT and SNEGSKA (reference sequence). The CDR3 consists of 16 residues. The clonotype originates from a man between 18 and 69 years old in good health. The V call is TRBV20-1, the J call TRBJ2-2; as DNA is missing, the TRBD1 call by TCRdb cannot be tested. Sequenced: blood T cells: a sorted CD56 or NKG2C T cell subset, CD4+ or CD8+ T cells, or bulk PBMC T cells (not recorded which). The CDR3: CSASGGGREVAGELFF.